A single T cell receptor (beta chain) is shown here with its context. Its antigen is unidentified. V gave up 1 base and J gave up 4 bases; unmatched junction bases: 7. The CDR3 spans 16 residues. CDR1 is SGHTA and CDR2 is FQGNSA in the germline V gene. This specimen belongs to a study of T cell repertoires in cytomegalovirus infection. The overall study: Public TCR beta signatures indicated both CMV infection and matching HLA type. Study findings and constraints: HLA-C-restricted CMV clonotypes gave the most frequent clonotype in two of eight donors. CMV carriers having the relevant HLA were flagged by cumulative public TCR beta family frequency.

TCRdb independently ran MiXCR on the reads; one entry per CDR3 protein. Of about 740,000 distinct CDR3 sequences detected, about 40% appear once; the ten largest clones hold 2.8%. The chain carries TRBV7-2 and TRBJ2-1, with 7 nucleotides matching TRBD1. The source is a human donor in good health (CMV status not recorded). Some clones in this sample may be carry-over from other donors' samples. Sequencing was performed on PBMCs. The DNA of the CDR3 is TGTGCCAGCAGCTTAGTTAGGGGGCCCGAATACAATGAGCAGTTCTTC. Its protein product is CASSLVRGPEYNEQFF.